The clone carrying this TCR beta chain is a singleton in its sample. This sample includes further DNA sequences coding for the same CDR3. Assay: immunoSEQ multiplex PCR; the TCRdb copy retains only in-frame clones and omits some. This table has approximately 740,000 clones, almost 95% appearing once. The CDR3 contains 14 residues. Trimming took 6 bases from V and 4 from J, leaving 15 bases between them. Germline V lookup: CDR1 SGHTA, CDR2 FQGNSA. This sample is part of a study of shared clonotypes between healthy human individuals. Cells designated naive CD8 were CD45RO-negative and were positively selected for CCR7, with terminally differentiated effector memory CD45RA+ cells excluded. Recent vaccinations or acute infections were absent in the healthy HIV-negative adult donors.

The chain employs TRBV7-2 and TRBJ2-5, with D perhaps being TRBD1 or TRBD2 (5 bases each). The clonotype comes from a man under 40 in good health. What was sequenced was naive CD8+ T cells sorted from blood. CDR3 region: CASRRPIGAETQYF. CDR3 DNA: TGTGCCAGCAGGCGACCGATCGGGGCAGAGACCCAGTACTTC.